The 2 T cell receptor beta chains reported below all come from one sample, sequenced in a study of T cell responses to AZD1222 COVID-19 vaccine. The repertoire was sequenced with immunoSEQ multiplex PCR; TCRdb's copy has only in-frame clones and lacks some. The table shows more than 100,000 clones, with 70% to 90% occurring only once. The sequencing used peripheral blood, collected 28 days after the second dose of the MenACWY control vaccine. These receptors all come from an adult who received the MenACWY meningococcal vaccine as a control.

The rearrangement joins TRBV3-1 (or the pseudogene TRBV3-2) to TRBJ2-6; tentatively, D is TRBD1 or TRBD2 (6 bases each). The germline gives CDR1 LGHDT, CDR2 YNNKEL (reference sequence). There are 18 residues in the CDR3. Trimming stripped 2 bases from V and 4 bases from J, with 18 bases between. The chain's CDR3 is CASSQYIKRGQGANVLTF. The CDR3 DNA sequence: TGTGCCAGCAGCCAATACATTAAACGGGGGCAGGGGGCCAACGTCCTGACTTTC.

The chain recombines TRBV2 with TRBJ1-2; the match to TRBD1 covers 9 bases. V dropped 6 bases and J dropped 4; count of bases not matched to a gene: 6. From germline, CDR1 is SNHLY and CDR2 FYNNEI. The CDR3 is 14 residues long. The CDR3, as DNA: TGTGCCAGCAGCAACCAGGACAGGGGCTATGGCTACACCTTC. It is translated as CASSNQDRGYGYTF.